Each of the 13 T cell receptor beta chains below was sequenced from the same sample in a study of Ad26.COV2.S vaccination and SARS-CoV-2 variants. The assay was immunoSEQ multiplex PCR, and TCRdb's table has in-frame clones only and misses some. This sample has about 350,000 clones, with 87% found just once. The treatment: 19 received Ad26.COV2.S at low or high dose, single or two shots; about 5 received placebo; per-sample allocation not given. Day 63 after the first injection of vaccine or placebo was the sampling time. Sequenced material: peripheral blood, taken in a trial of Ad26.COV2.S vaccine versus placebo. Receptors were obtained from a person aged 18-65 years who received the Ad26.COV2.S COVID-19 vaccine or a placebo.

J is TRBJ1-2 and V is TRBV3-1 (or the pseudogene TRBV3-2); 7 nucleotides match TRBD1. Germline CDR1 LGHDT, CDR2 YNNKEL (reference sequence). The CDR3 totals 16 residues. With 0 bases clipped from V and 8 bases from J, the junction kept 12 bases outside the gene matches. This chain's CDR3 is CASSQEQDRHLGGYTF. The CDR3 region has the DNA TGTGCCAGCAGCCAAGAACAGGACAGGCACCTCGGGGGCTACACCTTC.

This clone was recorded once. V gene TRBV5-4 combines with J gene TRBJ2-7; 7 positions match TRBD1. Germline V gives CDR1 SGHNT, CDR2 YYREEE (reference sequence). With 2 bases clipped from V and 2 bases from J, the junction kept 4 bases outside the gene matches. CDR3 size: 14 residues. In DNA form, the CDR3 reads TGTGCCAGCAGCTTCGGTGACAGGGCCTACGAGCAGTACTTC. Its protein product is CASSFGDRAYEQYF.

This chain connects TRBV6-1 to TRBJ2-3; 9 positions agree with TRBD1. Per germline, CDR1 MNHNS and CDR2 SASEGT. CDR3 length: 16 residues. V trimming: 4 bases; J trimming: 0 bases; junction bases outside the gene matches: 5. DNA for the CDR3: TGTGCCAGCAGTGGACAGGGGGACGGTAGCACAGATACGCAGTATTTT. Residues: CASSGQGDGSTDTQYF.

J is TRBJ1-1 and V is TRBV5-6, with 8 positions matching TRBD1. CDR3 length equals 18 residues. Germline assignment: CDR1 SGHDT and CDR2 YYEEEE. V gave up 0 bases and J gave up 5 bases; unmatched junction bases: 15. CDR3 sequence reads: CASSLDPRQGILWTEAFF. As DNA, the CDR3 is TGTGCCAGCAGCTTGGATCCGAGACAGGGGATTTTGTGGACTGAAGCTTTCTTT.

V and J are TRBV5-4 and TRBJ2-1; D unclear. Between the trimmed V and J ends, which lost 0 bases and 9 bases, there was a span of 7 bases. This CDR3 region has 12 residues. Germline V gene lookup returns CDR1 SGHNT and CDR2 YYREEE (reference sequence). DNA for the CDR3: TGTGCCAGCAGCTTGGACGTCACTGAGCAGTTCTTC. Translating it yields CASSLDVTEQFF.

This rearrangement joins TRBV4-3 to TRBJ1-5; D remains ambiguous. Germline-derived CDR1 and CDR2 are LGHNA and YSLEER. Trimming took off 1 base at V and 0 bases at J, with 7 bases between the two ends. This CDR3 comprises 15 residues. The CDR3, as DNA: TGCGCCAGCAGCCAAGGCCTGGATAGCAATCAGCCCCAGCATTTT. This codes for CASSQGLDSNQPQHF.

The chain is built from TRBV5-5 and TRBJ1-5, with 11 bases aligning to TRBD1. J was trimmed by 6 bases and V by 0 bases; bases with no gene match: 5. The CDR3 has 16 amino acids. From germline, CDR1 is SGHKS and CDR2 YYEKEE (reference sequence). CDR3 residues: CASSLAKGQGGQPQHF. As DNA, the CDR3 is TGTGCCAGCAGCTTGGCCAAGGGACAGGGGGGTCAGCCCCAGCATTTT.

The rearrangement links TRBV12-3 or TRBV12-4 to TRBJ2-5; 8 bases fit TRBD2. This CDR3 spans 13 amino acids. The V gene end was trimmed by 6 bases and the J gene end by 4 bases; junction bases not matched to a gene: 4. This CDR3 is CASSGGAAETQYF. CDR3 nucleotides: TGTGCCAGCAGCGGGGGGGCCGCAGAGACCCAGTACTTC.

The chain is built from TRBV7-9 and TRBJ1-1; possibly TRBD1 for D (6 bases). This CDR3 spans 15 amino acids. Germline loops: CDR1 SEHNR, CDR2 FQNEAQ (reference sequence). The V end lost 3 bases, the J end lost 1 base, and 12 bases lay between the germline ends. The CDR3 sequence: CASSFPDRPNTEAFF. CDR3 DNA sequence: TGTGCCAGCAGCTTTCCGGACAGACCGAACACTGAAGCTTTCTTT.

The J gene is TRBJ1-1, the V gene TRBV9; no firm D call. V was pared by 4 bases and J by 0 bases, with 16 bases between. The CDR3 is made up of 16 amino acids. Germline V lookup: CDR1 SGDLS, CDR2 YYNGEE. CDR3 nucleotide sequence: TGTGCCAGCAGCCCCCGGGCTCGACAAATGAACACTGAAGCTTTCTTT. This gives the protein CASSPRARQMNTEAFF.

This chain connects TRBV30 to TRBJ1-1; D may be TRBD1 (5 bases). CDR1 is GTSNPN and CDR2 is SVGIG in the germline V gene (reference sequence). V dropped 0 bases and J dropped 3 bases, with 11 bases sitting between them. This CDR3 has 14 amino acids. In DNA, the CDR3 is TGTGCCTGGAGTGTAGATTCGGGGGACACTGAAGCTTTCTTT. Translated: CAWSVDSGDTEAFF.

The chain has TRBV27 and TRBJ2-3; possibly TRBD1 for D (6 bases). Trimming removed 1 base at V and 5 bases at J, with 13 bases between. Germline assignment: CDR1 MNHEY and CDR2 SMNVEV (reference sequence). The CDR3 extends over 15 amino acids. The CDR3 sequence is CASSLLSRGIDTQYF. CDR3 bases: TGTGCCAGCAGTTTATTGTCCAGGGGTATAGATACGCAGTATTTT.

This chain joins TRBV19 and TRBJ1-2, with 8 positions matching TRBD1. Unmatched junction bases numbered 5, after V lost 9 bases and J lost 8 bases. This CDR3 has 11 amino acids. The germline gives CDR1 LNHDA, CDR2 SQIVND (reference sequence). In nucleotides, the CDR3 is TGTGCCAGAAGGACAGGGCGAGGCTACACCTTC. It encodes CARRTGRGYTF.